This entry concerns a single T cell receptor beta chain. Its antigen is undetermined. This sample was included in a study of cytomegalovirus exposure and HLA in healthy donors. Findings and limits, study-wide: A list of approximately 150 TCR beta chains associated with cytomegalovirus was given. With high specificity and sensitivity, the classifier reportedly diagnosed cytomegalovirus status.

PCR was performed using 60 Vbeta and 13 Jbeta primers. Measured with immunoSEQ multiplex PCR; TCRdb has only the in-frame clones, and not every one. This sample has 90,000 to 140,000 clones, with 13% to 15% found just once. The sequencing sample was made of PBMCs. The origin of this receptor is a female donor in good health and CMV-seronegative.

As DNA, the CDR3 is TGTGCCAGCAGCATCGGGACAGGGGGCATTGATGAGCAGTTCTTC. This translates into CASSIGTGGIDEQFF. The chain uses TRBV9 and TRBJ2-1; 12 bases are shared with TRBD1. V lost 4 bases, J lost 8 bases, and 7 bases stayed unmatched. This CDR3 is 15 amino acids long. CDR1 is SGDLS and CDR2 is YYNGEE in the germline V gene. Together with reference TRBV9 and TRBJ2-1, the CDR3 gives the full variable domain: DSGVTQTPKHLITATGQRVTLRCSPRSGDLSVYWYQQSLDQGLQFLIQYYNGEERAKGNILERFSAQQFPDLHSELNLSSLELGDSALYFCASSIGTGGIDEQFFGPGTRLTVL.